The source of this TCR beta chain is a study of blood T cell repertoires in COVID-19. TCRdb's table, derived via immunoSEQ multiplex PCR, lists solely in-frame clones and lacks some. Here the sample spans 50,000 to 85,000 clones, around 77% being singletons. Trimming at V came to 0 bases and at J to 5 bases, leaving 4 bases not matched to a gene. Germline-derived CDR1 and CDR2 are SGHRS and YFSETQ. There are 14 residues in the CDR3. This clone was counted a single time. The gene calls are TRBV5-1 and TRBJ2-5, with 7 bases identical to TRBD1. The receptor comes from a human donor in a cohort sampled during active COVID-19. The sample consisted of peripheral blood. The CDR3 DNA follows: TGCGCCAGCAGCTTGGGAGGGGGCGCGGAGACCCAGTACTTC. It specifies CASSLGGGAETQYF. The full variable domain, with the rest looked up from reference TRBV5-1 and TRBJ2-5, is KAGVTQTPRYLIKTRGQQVTLSCSPISGHRSVSWYQQTPGQGLQFLFEYFSETQRNKGNFPGRFSGRQFSNSRSEMNVSTLELGDSALYLCASSLGGGAETQYFGPGTRLLVL.